The clone carrying this T cell receptor (beta chain) occurred a few times. Its antigen remains unknown. The data are from a study of T-cell memory formation after mild COVID-19. General study results and limits: Researchers could not confirm that second-wave clones peaking on day 37 targeted SARS-CoV-2. Contracting clones from day 15 to 85 showed balanced CD4/CD8; later expanders favored CD4+. Clones which contracted sat mainly in CM and EM if CD4+, and in EMRA if CD8+.

TCRalpha and TCRbeta libraries used 5'RACE with constant-segment primers and UMIs. Each CDR3 protein is one row after TCRdb ran MiXCR on the 5' RACE reads. The data contain about 140,000 distinct CDR3 sequences, about 19% of them singletons. The trim removed 4 bases at V and 3 bases at J, leaving 1 base unmatched. Germline-derived CDR1 and CDR2 are LGHDT and YNNKEL (reference sequence). The CDR3 runs 13 residues. Sequencing input: PBMCs or a T cell subset sorted from them (not recorded which). The chain couples TRBV3-1 to TRBJ2-5, with TRBD1 identical over 8 bases. This receptor was identified in an adult woman who had mild COVID-19 (a few samples of this study predate the infection). Cell type and time point are not known. DNA for the CDR3: TGTGCCAGCAGCCCGACAGGGGAAGAGACCCAGTACTTC. It is translated as CASSPTGEETQYF.